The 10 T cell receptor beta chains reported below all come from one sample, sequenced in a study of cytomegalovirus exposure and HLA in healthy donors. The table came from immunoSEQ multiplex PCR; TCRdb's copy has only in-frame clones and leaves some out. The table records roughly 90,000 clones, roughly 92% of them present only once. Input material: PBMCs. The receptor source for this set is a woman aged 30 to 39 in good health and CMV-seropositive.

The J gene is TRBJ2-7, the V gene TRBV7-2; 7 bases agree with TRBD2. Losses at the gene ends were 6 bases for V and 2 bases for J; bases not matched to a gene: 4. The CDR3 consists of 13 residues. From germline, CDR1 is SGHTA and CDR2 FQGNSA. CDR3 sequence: CASRGRGAYEQYF. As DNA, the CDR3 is TGTGCCAGCAGGGGGAGGGGAGCCTACGAGCAGTACTTC. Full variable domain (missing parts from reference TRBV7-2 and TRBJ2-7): GAGVSQSPSNKVTEKGKDVELRCDPISGHTALYWYRQSLGQGLEFLIYFQGNSAPDKSGLPSDRFSAERTGGSVSTLTIQRTQQEDSAVYLCASRGRGAYEQYFGPGTRLTVT.

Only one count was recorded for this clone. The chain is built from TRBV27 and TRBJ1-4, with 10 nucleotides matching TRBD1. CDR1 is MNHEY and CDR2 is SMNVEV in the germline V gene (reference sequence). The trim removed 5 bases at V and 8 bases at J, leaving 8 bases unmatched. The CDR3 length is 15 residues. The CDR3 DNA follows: TGTGCCAGCAGTCGACACCGGGACAGGGGAGAAAAACTGTTTTTT. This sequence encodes CASSRHRDRGEKLFF.

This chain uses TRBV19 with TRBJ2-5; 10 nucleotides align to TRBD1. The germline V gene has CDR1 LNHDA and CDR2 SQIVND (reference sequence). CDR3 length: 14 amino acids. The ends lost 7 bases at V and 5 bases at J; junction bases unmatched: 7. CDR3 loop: CASTGTGDMETQYF. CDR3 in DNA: TGTGCCAGTACCGGGACAGGGGATATGGAGACCCAGTACTTC.

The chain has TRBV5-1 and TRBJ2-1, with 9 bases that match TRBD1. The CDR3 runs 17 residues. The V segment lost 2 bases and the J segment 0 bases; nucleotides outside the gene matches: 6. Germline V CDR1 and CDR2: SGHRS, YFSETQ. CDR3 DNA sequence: TGCGCCAGCAGCTTTGCCGGGACAGGGAGCTCCTACAATGAGCAGTTCTTC. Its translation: CASSFAGTGSSYNEQFF.

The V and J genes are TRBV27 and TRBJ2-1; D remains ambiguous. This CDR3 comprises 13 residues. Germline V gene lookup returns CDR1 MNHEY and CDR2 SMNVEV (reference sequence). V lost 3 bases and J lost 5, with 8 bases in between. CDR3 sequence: CASSFSRNNEQFF. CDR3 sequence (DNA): TGTGCCAGCAGTTTCTCCAGAAACAATGAGCAGTTCTTC.

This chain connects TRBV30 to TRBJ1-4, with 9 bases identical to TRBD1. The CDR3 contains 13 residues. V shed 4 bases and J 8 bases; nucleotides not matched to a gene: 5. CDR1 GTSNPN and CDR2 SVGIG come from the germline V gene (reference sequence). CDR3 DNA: TGTGCCTGGACGGGGACAGGGAAAGAAAAACTGTTTTTT. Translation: CAWTGTGKEKLFF.

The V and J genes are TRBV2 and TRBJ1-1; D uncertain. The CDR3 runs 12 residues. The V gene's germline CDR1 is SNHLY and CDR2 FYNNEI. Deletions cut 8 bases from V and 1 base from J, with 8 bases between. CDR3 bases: TGTGCCAGCGCCACTACGAACACTGAAGCTTTCTTT. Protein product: CASATTNTEAFF.

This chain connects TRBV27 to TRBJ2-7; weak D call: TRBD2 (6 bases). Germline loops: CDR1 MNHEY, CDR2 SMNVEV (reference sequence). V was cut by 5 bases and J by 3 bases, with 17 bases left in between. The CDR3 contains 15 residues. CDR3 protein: CASSRPGLSLYEQYF. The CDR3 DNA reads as TGTGCCAGCAGTAGGCCGGGACTTTCGCTCTACGAGCAGTACTTC.

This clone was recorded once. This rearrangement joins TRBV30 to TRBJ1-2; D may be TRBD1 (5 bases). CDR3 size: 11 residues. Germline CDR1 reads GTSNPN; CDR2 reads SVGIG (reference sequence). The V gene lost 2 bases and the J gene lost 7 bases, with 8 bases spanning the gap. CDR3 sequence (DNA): TGTGCCTGGAGTATCGGGGGTGGCTACACCTTC. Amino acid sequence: CAWSIGGGYTF.

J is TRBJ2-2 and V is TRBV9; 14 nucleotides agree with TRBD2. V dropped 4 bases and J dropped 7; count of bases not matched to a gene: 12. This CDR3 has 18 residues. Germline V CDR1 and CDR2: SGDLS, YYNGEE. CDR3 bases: TGTGCCAGCAGCACCCCCTCGGGACTAGCGGGAGTATACGGGGAGCTGTTTTTT. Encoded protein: CASSTPSGLAGVYGELFF.